Following are 27 T cell receptor beta chains from one sample sequenced in a study of cytomegalovirus exposure and HLA in healthy donors. The PCR used 60 Vbeta and 13 Jbeta primers. Here immunoSEQ multiplex PCR was the method, and the copy in TCRdb shows in-frame clones only, minus some. The sample comprises around 150,000 clones, roughly 80% of which are singletons, and 8.1% rests with the top ten. Sequenced: PBMCs. Source of these receptors: a woman between 50 and 59 years old in good health and CMV-seropositive.

CDR3 sequence: CAWAWGGGEQYF. The CDR3 bases are TGTGCCTGGGCCTGGGGCGGCGGCGAGCAGTACTTC. The rearrangement joins TRBV30 to TRBJ2-7, with a tentative D call TRBD1 (5 bases). Germline V gives CDR1 GTSNPN, CDR2 SVGIG (reference sequence). The CDR3 extends over 12 amino acids. V lost 5 bases and J lost 6, with 14 bases in between.

The V and J genes are TRBV7-8 and TRBJ2-1; 9 bases fit TRBD2. Trimming cost V 1 base and J 9 bases; bases outside gene matches: 16. The CDR3 is made up of 18 amino acids. In germline, CDR1 is SGHVS, CDR2 FQNEAQ. CDR3 in amino acids: CASSLVEGRLAGNIEQFF. The CDR3 DNA follows: TGTGCCAGCAGCTTAGTAGAGGGGCGGCTAGCGGGGAATATTGAGCAGTTCTTC.

The rearrangement links TRBV7-9 to TRBJ2-7, with 9 bases lining up with TRBD1. The J segment lost 3 bases and the V segment lost 4 bases, leaving 4 bases of the junction unmatched. The CDR3 length is 14 residues. CDR1 is SEHNR and CDR2 is FQNEAQ in the germline V gene (reference sequence). The CDR3 DNA follows: TGTGCCAGCAGCTCCTCGGGACAGGGCTACGAGCAGTACTTC. This codes for CASSSSGQGYEQYF.

The gene calls are TRBV18 and TRBJ2-1; 8 bases line up with TRBD1. The V and J ends lost 6 bases and 7 bases, in that order; junction bases with no gene match: 5. CDR3 length equals 13 residues. From germline, CDR1 is KGHSH and CDR2 LQKENI. CDR3 protein: CASSDQGANEQFF. CDR3 DNA: TGTGCCAGCTCCGACCAGGGGGCTAATGAGCAGTTCTTC.

This chain uses TRBV10-3 with TRBJ1-1; no definite D call. CDR1 and CDR2 (germline): ENHRY, SYGVKD. The CDR3 contains 12 residues. V was cut by 10 bases and J by 7 bases, with 16 bases left in between. CDR3 residues: CATSPVAGEAFF. DNA for the CDR3: TGTGCCACCTCCCCGGTTGCCGGTGAAGCTTTCTTT.

This clone showed up just a few times. The chain uses TRBV29-1 and TRBJ2-1; D might be TRBD1 (5 bases). V lost 3 bases, J lost 6 bases, and 9 bases lay in between. The CDR3 has 12 residues. The germline gives CDR1 SQVTM, CDR2 ANQGSEA. In nucleotides, the CDR3 is TGCAGCGTTGATAAGGGGTTCAATGAGCAGTTCTTC. Translating it yields CSVDKGFNEQFF.

This rearrangement joins TRBV7-8 to TRBJ1-1; unclear D gene. V was pared by 5 bases and J by 6 bases, with 7 bases between. The CDR3 is 11 amino acids. CDR1 and CDR2 from the germline V gene are SGHVS and FQNEAQ. CDR3 loop: CASSPHSEAFF. The CDR3 DNA reads TGTGCCAGCAGCCCCCATTCTGAAGCTTTCTTT.

V gene TRBV7-2 combines with J gene TRBJ2-1; 9 bases match TRBD2. This CDR3 is 14 amino acids long. Germline loops: CDR1 SGHTA, CDR2 FQGNSA. The trim removed 6 bases at V and 10 bases at J, leaving 10 bases unmatched. DNA of the CDR3: TGTGCCAGCAGTCCCCTAGCGGGGCGGGGGGAGCAGTTCTTC. Its protein product is CASSPLAGRGEQFF.

The chain employs TRBV9 and TRBJ2-5, with D possibly being TRBD1 (6 bases). In germline, CDR1 is SGDLS, CDR2 YYNGEE. The CDR3 is made up of 15 amino acids. Trimming removed 2 bases from V and 5 bases from J, with 16 bases in between. CDR3 sequence reads: CASSVQGGEGETQYF. In DNA, the CDR3 is TGTGCCAGCAGCGTTCAAGGGGGAGAGGGGGAGACCCAGTACTTC.

V gene TRBV2 combines with J gene TRBJ1-2; 7 bases line up with TRBD1. The CDR3 totals 13 residues. V lost 7 bases to trimming and J lost 6 bases; unmatched junction nucleotides: 8. Germline CDR1 SNHLY, CDR2 FYNNEI. The CDR3 reads CASILQGFNGYTF. The CDR3 region has the DNA TGTGCCAGCATATTACAGGGGTTTAATGGCTACACCTTC.

The V gene is TRBV9, the J gene TRBJ2-2; 15 positions agree with TRBD2. J gave up 5 bases and V 3 bases, and 11 bases lay outside the gene matches. The CDR3 is 19 residues long. CDR1 SGDLS and CDR2 YYNGEE come from the germline V gene. Written as DNA, the CDR3 is TGTGCCAGCAGCGAAGGGACTAGCGGGAGGTTTAGAGGAACCGGGGAGCTGTTTTTT. Its translation is CASSEGTSGRFRGTGELFF. Full variable domain (remainder filled in from reference TRBV9 and TRBJ2-2): DSGVTQTPKHLITATGQRVTLRCSPRSGDLSVYWYQQSLDQGLQFLIQYYNGEERAKGNILERFSAQQFPDLHSELNLSSLELGDSALYFCASSEGTSGRFRGTGELFFGEGSRLTVL.

The gene calls are TRBV11-2 and TRBJ1-1; D might be TRBD1 (6 bases). This CDR3 is 14 amino acids long. Germline V gene data show CDR1 as SGHAT and CDR2 as FQNNGV. V was cut by 6 bases and J by 4 bases, with 15 bases left in between. In nucleotides, the CDR3 is TGTGCCAGCAGTCCTTACAGGGAGGGCACTGAAGCTTTCTTT. Its translation: CASSPYREGTEAFF.

This clone was detected only a few times. This chain connects TRBV28 to TRBJ2-5, with 8 bases fitting TRBD1. V was clipped by 4 bases and J by 4 bases; unmatched bases: 14. CDR1 and CDR2 from the germline V gene are MDHEN and SYDVKM. The CDR3 is made up of 17 amino acids. The CDR3 is CASSSPGQDDSGETQYF. CDR3 DNA sequence: TGTGCCAGCAGTTCTCCGGGACAGGATGACTCAGGAGAGACCCAGTACTTC.

This clone was counted once. The genes are TRBV9 and TRBJ2-1, with TRBD1 matching 7 bases. The germline V gene has CDR1 SGDLS and CDR2 YYNGEE. The CDR3 spans 14 residues. Unmatched junction bases numbered 2, after V lost 0 bases and J lost 5 bases. The CDR3 spells CASSVDRGHNEQFF. CDR3 coding DNA: TGTGCCAGCAGCGTAGATAGGGGGCACAATGAGCAGTTCTTC. Looking up the rest from reference TRBV9 and TRBJ2-1 gives the full variable domain: DSGVTQTPKHLITATGQRVTLRCSPRSGDLSVYWYQQSLDQGLQFLIQYYNGEERAKGNILERFSAQQFPDLHSELNLSSLELGDSALYFCASSVDRGHNEQFFGPGTRLTVL.

The CDR3 DNA follows: TGTGCCAGCAGATCGACAGGGTCGTTGGATACGCAGTATTTT. Protein: CASRSTGSLDTQYF. The V gene is TRBV7-9, the J gene TRBJ2-3; 7 bases fit TRBD1. The CDR3 runs 14 residues. The junction had 9 bases not matched to a gene; V was cut back by 6 bases and J by 6 bases. In germline, CDR1 is SEHNR, CDR2 FQNEAQ (reference sequence).

V is TRBV5-1 and J is TRBJ2-5; TRBD1 might be the D (6 bases). CDR1 and CDR2 from the germline V gene are SGHRS and YFSETQ. This CDR3 has 13 residues. V shed 4 bases and J shed 3 bases, with 10 bases lying between them. This CDR3 reads CASSPRGEETQYF. In DNA form, the CDR3 reads TGCGCCAGCAGCCCCAGGGGTGAAGAGACCCAGTACTTC.

V is TRBV7-9 and J is TRBJ1-4; a possible D gene is TRBD1 (5 bases). The V gene lost 2 bases and the J gene lost 0 bases, with 19 bases spanning the gap. The CDR3 covers 19 residues. Germline CDR1 is SEHNR and CDR2 is FQNEAQ (reference sequence). The CDR3 nucleotides read TGTGCCAGCAGCTTATCCCAAAGGGCGGCAGGGTCAACTAATGAAAAACTGTTTTTT. This gives the protein CASSLSQRAAGSTNEKLFF. Filled out from reference TRBV7-9 and TRBJ1-4, the complete variable domain reads DTGVSQNPRHKITKRGQNVTFRCDPISEHNRLYWYRQTLGQGPEFLTYFQNEAQLEKSRLLSDRFSAERPKGSFSTLEIQRTEQGDSAMYLCASSLSQRAAGSTNEKLFFGSGTQLSVL.

This clone was counted once. One junction end disagrees with the germline gene, perhaps due to a read error. The chain recombines TRBV6-5 with TRBJ1-4; weak D call: TRBD1 (6 bases). The CDR3 is made up of 13 amino acids. Germline assignment: CDR1 MNHEY and CDR2 SVGAGI. Here the CDR3 DNA reads TGTGCCAGCAGCACCGGGACAAATGGAAAACTGTTTTTT. Encoded protein: CASSTGTNGKLFF.

This chain connects TRBV7-9 to TRBJ2-7; D uncertain. The V gene lost 3 bases and the J gene lost 0 bases, with 18 bases spanning the gap. The CDR3 covers 17 residues. Looked up from germline, CDR1 is SEHNR and CDR2 is FQNEAQ (reference sequence). The CDR3 DNA reads TGTGCCAGCAGCTTGTACGTGTGGAGAGCCTCCTCCTACGAGCAGTACTTC. It specifies CASSLYVWRASSYEQYF.

The chain joins TRBV5-1 to TRBJ1-4; TRBD1 matches at 7 bases. Germline V gene sequence: CDR1 SGHRS, CDR2 YFSETQ. This CDR3 contains 14 residues. V dropped 1 base and J dropped 7; count of bases not matched to a gene: 4. CDR3 sequence reads: CASSLNGDSEKLFF. In DNA, the CDR3 is TGCGCCAGCAGCTTGAATGGGGACAGTGAAAAACTGTTTTTT.

This clone appeared a few times. The V and J genes are TRBV7-2 and TRBJ1-6; no definite D call. Germline loops: CDR1 SGHTA, CDR2 FQGNSA. Trimming took 3 bases from V and 7 from J, leaving 7 bases between them. The CDR3 is 13 amino acids. The CDR3 coding sequence is TGTGCCAGCAGCTTGCGTCGGAATTCACCCCTCCACTTT. Its protein product is CASSLRRNSPLHF. The variable domain in full, with the rest retrieved from reference TRBV7-2 and TRBJ1-6, is GAGVSQSPSNKVTEKGKDVELRCDPISGHTALYWYRQSLGQGLEFLIYFQGNSAPDKSGLPSDRFSAERTGGSVSTLTIQRTQQEDSAVYLCASSLRRNSPLHFGNGTRLTVT.

This clone was picked up a small number of times. Here the CDR3 reads CASSVMGATEAFF. In DNA form, the CDR3 reads TGTGCCAGCAGCGTAATGGGGGCGACTGAAGCTTTCTTT. The rearrangement links TRBV9 to TRBJ1-1, with D possibly TRBD1 on 6 matching bases. The V and J ends lost 1 base and 5 bases respectively, with 9 bases between them. In germline, CDR1 is SGDLS, CDR2 YYNGEE. This CDR3 is 13 amino acids long.

V gene TRBV19 combines with J gene TRBJ1-4, with 9 positions matching TRBD1. The V gene's germline CDR1 is LNHDA and CDR2 SQIVND (reference sequence). The length of the CDR3 is 15 residues. V gave up 3 bases and J gave up 5 bases; unmatched junction bases: 4. CDR3 nucleotide sequence: TGTGCCAGTAGTATTGGGACAGGGACGAATGAAAAACTGTTTTTT. Its protein product is CASSIGTGTNEKLFF.

The CDR3 spells CASSPGGVVGYGYTF. The DNA for the CDR3 is TGTGCCAGCAGCCCCGGCGGGGTGGTAGGCTATGGCTACACCTTC. The chain carries TRBV7-2 and TRBJ1-2; D is uncertain. The V end was cut by 5 bases, the J end by 4 bases, with 17 bases between. The CDR3 has 15 residues. Germline V gene data show CDR1 as SGHTA and CDR2 as FQGNSA. Using reference TRBV7-2 and TRBJ1-2 for the parts outside the CDR3, the full variable domain is GAGVSQSPSNKVTEKGKDVELRCDPISGHTALYWYRQSLGQGLEFLIYFQGNSAPDKSGLPSDRFSAERTGGSVSTLTIQRTQQEDSAVYLCASSPGGVVGYGYTFGSGTRLTVV.

V gene TRBV7-2 combines with J gene TRBJ2-1; no clear D gene. The V end lost 1 base, the J end lost 4 bases, and 11 bases lay between the germline ends. The CDR3 has 15 residues. Germline V gene sequence: CDR1 SGHTA, CDR2 FQGNSA. The DNA of the CDR3 is TGTGCCAGCAGCTTAGATACAGCTTCATACAATGAGCAGTTCTTC. Protein: CASSLDTASYNEQFF.

The CDR3 loop reads CASSLLSSHHTF. CDR3 bases: TGTGCCAGCAGTTTACTTTCCAGTCACCACACCTTC. V and J are TRBV28 and TRBJ1-2; D is ambiguous. The CDR3 runs 12 residues. CDR1 is MDHEN, CDR2 SYDVKM, per germline. Between the trimmed V and J ends, which lost 2 bases and 12 bases, there was a span of 13 bases.

This chain joins TRBV6-6 and TRBJ1-6; D possibly corresponds to TRBD1 (5 bases). This CDR3 spans 14 amino acids. CDR1 is MNHNY, CDR2 SVGAGI, per germline (reference sequence). The V end lost 7 bases, the J end lost 0 bases, and 7 bases lay between the germline ends. The CDR3 DNA follows: TGTGCCAGCACTCAGGGCTCCTATAATTCACCCCTCCACTTT. It specifies CASTQGSYNSPLHF.